The rows below give T cell receptor beta chains drawn from one sample of a study of blood T cells in healthy people across ages. MiXCR, applied by TCRdb to the 5' RACE reads, yields one record per CDR3 protein. This table has under 2,000,000 distinct CDR3 sequences, 40% to 55% appearing once. Input material: blood. Receptors originate from a middle-aged woman in good health. The CDR3 runs from the conserved cysteine through the conserved F or W. Each record gives: clone size, V gene, J gene, D gene, CDR3 protein, CDR3 DNA. A D gene is named only where the DNA matches it firmly. The size entry is marked missing in some rows and otherwise reads once, few, many or a size class.

>NA|TRBV29-1|TRBJ1-5|TRBD1
CSAATGDSNQPQHF
TGCAGCGCTGCAACAGGGGATAGCAATCAGCCCCAGCATTTT
>NA|TRBV4-1|TRBJ2-2|NA
CASSQTGGNTGELFF
TGCGCCAGCAGCCAGACGGGTGGTAACACCGGGGAGCTGTTTTTT
>NA|TRBV7-9|TRBJ2-6|NA
CASSGEAGANVLTF
TGTGCCAGCAGCGGGGAGGCTGGGGCCAACGTCCTGACTTTC
>once|TRBV7-2|TRBJ2-5|TRBD1
CASSLEGGQGAQYF
TGTGCCAGCAGCCTCGAAGGTGGCCAGGGGGCCCAGTACTTC
>few|TRBV12-3/TRBV12-4|TRBJ2-1|TRBD2
CASRKTSGNYNEQFF
TGTGCCAGCAGGAAGACTAGCGGAAACTACAATGAGCAGTTCTTC
>few|TRBV28|TRBJ2-7|NA
CASSPRIPGDSYSYEQYF
TGTGCCAGCAGTCCCAGGATCCCTGGGGACTCTTACTCCTACGAGCAGTACTTC
>NA|TRBV3-1|TRBJ2-3|NA
CASSQGAGFLTDTQYF
TGTGCCAGCAGCCAAGGTGCAGGGTTTCTCACAGATACGCAGTATTTT
>few|TRBV3-1|TRBJ2-1|TRBD2
CASSLIGTSGGRDFYNEQFF
TGTGCCAGCAGCCTGATTGGGACTAGCGGGGGGCGAGACTTTTACAATGAGCAGTTCTTC
>few|TRBV6-1|TRBJ2-1|NA
CASMRLNSYNEQFF
TGTGCCAGCATGAGGCTTAATTCCTACAATGAGCAGTTCTTC
>NA|TRBV11-1|TRBJ1-4|NA
CASSFLQGYDEKLFF
TGTGCCAGCAGCTTTCTACAGGGATACGATGAAAAACTGTTTTTT
>NA|TRBV7-2|TRBJ1-2|NA
CASSLERVYGYTF
TGTGCCAGCAGCTTAGAAAGGGTTTATGGCTACACCTTC
>NA|TRBV7-8|TRBJ2-3|NA
CASSFPVSGLTDTQYF
TGTGCCAGCAGCTTTCCCGTTAGCGGCCTCACAGATACGCAGTATTTT
>few|TRBV6-6|TRBJ2-7|TRBD1
CASSYSPGGDEQYF
TGTGCCAGCAGTTACTCGCCAGGGGGAGACGAGCAGTACTTC
>once|TRBV20-1|TRBJ1-5|TRBD1
CSASHGTGANQPQHF
TGCAGTGCTAGTCACGGGACAGGGGCAAATCAGCCCCAGCATTTT
>NA|TRBV27|TRBJ1-4|NA
CASCPGRNNEKLFF
TGTGCCAGCTGCCCGGGACGGAATAATGAAAAACTGTTTTTT
>few|TRBV7-9|TRBJ2-7|NA
CAIRDNSYEQYF
TGTGCCATCCGGGACAACTCCTACGAGCAGTACTTC
>few|TRBV29-1|TRBJ2-5|NA
CSVDRRGETQYF
TGCAGCGTTGACCGCAGGGGAGAGACCCAGTACTTC
>many|TRBV20-1|TRBJ2-5|TRBD2
CSAMPSGTQETQYF
TGCAGTGCTATGCCTAGCGGGACACAAGAGACCCAGTACTTC
>few|TRBV7-2|TRBJ2-5|TRBD1
CASSRSIGQGEETQYF
TGTGCCAGCAGTCGAAGCATAGGACAGGGTGAAGAGACCCAGTACTTC
>NA|TRBV29-1|TRBJ2-5|NA
CSVDIPPGAQYF
TGCAGCGTTGATATACCTCCAGGGGCCCAGTACTTC
>NA|TRBV11-2|TRBJ2-1|TRBD2
CASSLTRGAGWNEQFF
TGTGCCAGCAGCTTAACGCGGGGGGCCGGTTGGAATGAGCAGTTCTTC
>NA|TRBV20-1|TRBJ1-6|TRBD1
CSAREVQGLSNSPLHF
TGCAGTGCTAGAGAGGTACAGGGGTTGAGTAATTCACCCCTCCACTTT
>NA|TRBV4-2|TRBJ1-2|NA
CASSQASGGGYTF
TGTGCCAGCAGCCAAGCTAGCGGGGGCGGCTACACCTTC